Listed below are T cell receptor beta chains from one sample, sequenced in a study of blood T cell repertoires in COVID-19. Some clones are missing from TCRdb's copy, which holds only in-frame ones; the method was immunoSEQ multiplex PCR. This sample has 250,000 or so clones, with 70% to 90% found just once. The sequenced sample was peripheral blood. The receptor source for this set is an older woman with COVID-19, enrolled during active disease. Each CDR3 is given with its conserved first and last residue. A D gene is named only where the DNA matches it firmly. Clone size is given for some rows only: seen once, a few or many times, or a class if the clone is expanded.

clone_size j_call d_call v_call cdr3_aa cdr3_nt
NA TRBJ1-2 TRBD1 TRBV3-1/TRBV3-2 CASSQGGGTGYGYTF TGTGCCAGCAGCCAAGGTGGCGGGACAGGATATGGCTACACCTTC
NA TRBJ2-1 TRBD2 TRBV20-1 CSASRSGSRNEQFF TGCAGTGCTAGTAGGAGCGGGAGCCGCAATGAGCAGTTCTTC
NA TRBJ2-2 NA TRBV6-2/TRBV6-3 CASSLLTGDTGELFF TGTGCCAGCAGTTTGTTGACAGGAGACACCGGGGAGCTGTTTTTT
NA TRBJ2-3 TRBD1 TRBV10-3 CAIRTGGADTQYF TGTGCCATCAGGACAGGGGGCGCAGATACGCAGTATTTT
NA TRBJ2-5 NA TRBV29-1 CSVARSPKEETQYF TGCAGCGTTGCTAGGAGTCCCAAAGAAGAGACCCAGTACTTC
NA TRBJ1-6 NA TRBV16 CASSQLQAGGPTTNSPLHF TGTGCCAGCAGCCAACTACAGGCGGGGGGACCGACGACAAATTCACCCCTCCACTTT
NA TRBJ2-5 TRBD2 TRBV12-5 CASGWVSGTYENETQYF TGTGCTAGTGGTTGGGTTAGCGGGACCTATGAGAACGAGACCCAGTACTTC
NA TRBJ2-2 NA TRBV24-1 CATAGQPNTGELFF TGTGCCACCGCAGGACAACCTAACACCGGGGAGCTGTTTTTT
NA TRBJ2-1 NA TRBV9 CASSGPRGNEQFF TGTGCCAGCAGCGGCCCTAGGGGAAATGAGCAGTTCTTC
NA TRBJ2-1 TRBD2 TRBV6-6 CATEGAGGGEQFF TGTGCCACTGAGGGAGCGGGAGGAGGGGAGCAGTTCTTC
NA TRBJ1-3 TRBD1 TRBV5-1 CASSLVAGGTGNTIYF TGCGCCAGCAGCTTGGTGGCAGGGGGGACTGGAAACACCATATATTTT
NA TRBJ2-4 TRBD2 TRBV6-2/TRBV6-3 CASSYVASGAKNIQYF TGTGCCAGCAGTTACGTCGCTAGCGGGGCCAAAAACATTCAGTACTTC
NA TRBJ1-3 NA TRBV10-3 CAISGAAVSGNTIYF TGTGCCATCAGTGGGGCAGCCGTCTCTGGAAACACCATATATTTT
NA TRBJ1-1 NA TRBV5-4 CASSLRGVNTEAFF TGTGCCAGCAGCTTGCGGGGGGTGAACACTGAAGCTTTCTTT
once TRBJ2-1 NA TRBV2 CASSPSPSREFF TGTGCCAGCAGTCCTAGCCCATCGAGGGAGTTCTTC
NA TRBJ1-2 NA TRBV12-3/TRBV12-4 CASSLSVLSGYTF TGTGCCAGCAGTTTGAGTGTCTTATCCGGCTACACCTTC
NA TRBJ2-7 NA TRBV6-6 CASSRGRQPRVYEQYF TGTGCCAGCAGCCGCGGGCGGCAGCCGAGGGTATACGAGCAGTACTTC
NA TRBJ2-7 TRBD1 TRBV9 CASSTGQGAGEQYF TGTGCCAGCAGCACCGGACAGGGGGCGGGGGAGCAGTACTTC
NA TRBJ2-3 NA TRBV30 CAWLVGDFSTDTQYF TGTGCCTGGCTAGTGGGGGACTTCAGCACAGATACGCAGTATTTT
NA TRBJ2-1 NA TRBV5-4 CASSYPGGYNEQFF TGTGCCAGCAGCTACCCTGGCGGTTACAATGAGCAGTTCTTC
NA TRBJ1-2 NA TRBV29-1 CSVRRDYGYTF TGCAGCGTTCGACGGGATTATGGCTACACCTTC
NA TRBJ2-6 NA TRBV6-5 CASTRGSSGANVLTF TGTGCCAGCACCAGGGGAAGCTCTGGGGCCAACGTCCTGACTTTC
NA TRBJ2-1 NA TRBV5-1 CASSLVPGSYNEQFF TGCGCCAGCAGCTTGGTGCCAGGCTCCTACAATGAGCAGTTCTTC
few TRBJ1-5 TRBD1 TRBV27 CASSASGTGSLYSNQPQHF TGTGCCAGCAGTGCCTCCGGGACAGGGTCCCTATATAGCAATCAGCCCCAGCATTTT
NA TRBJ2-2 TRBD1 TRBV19 CASSPWDRAPNTGELFF TGTGCCAGTAGTCCTTGGGACAGGGCCCCGAACACCGGGGAGCTGTTTTTT
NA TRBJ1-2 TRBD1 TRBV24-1 CATSQSGGAWGYGYTF TGTGCCACCTCTCAATCAGGGGGCGCGTGGGGCTATGGCTACACCTTC
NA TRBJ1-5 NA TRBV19 CASRNRAGGGILNQPQHF TGTGCCAGTAGAAACCGGGCCGGTGGGGGGATTCTCAATCAGCCCCAGCATTTT
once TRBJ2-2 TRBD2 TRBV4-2 CASSQVPGGRTGELFF TGTGCCAGCAGCCAAGTTCCGGGAGGTCGAACCGGGGAGCTGTTTTTT
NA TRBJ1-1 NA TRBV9 CASSVGRLNTEAFF TGTGCCAGCAGCGTGGGCAGGTTGAACACTGAAGCTTTCTTT
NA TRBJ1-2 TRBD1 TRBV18 CASSPSEGAGYTF TGTGCCAGCTCACCAAGTGAGGGGGCCGGCTACACCTTC
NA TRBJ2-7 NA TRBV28 CASRLGGLSYEQYF TGTGCCAGCAGACTGGGGGGGCTTTCCTACGAGCAGTACTTC
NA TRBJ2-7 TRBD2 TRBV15 CATSRDLGEGVAGWDLYEQYF TGTGCCACCAGCAGAGATCTTGGGGAGGGAGTAGCGGGTTGGGACCTCTACGAGCAGTACTTC
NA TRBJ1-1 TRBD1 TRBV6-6 CASSYRDSEAFF TGTGCCAGCAGTTACAGGGACAGCGAAGCTTTCTTT
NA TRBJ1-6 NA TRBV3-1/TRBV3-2 CASSPRRTLGYNSPLHF TGTGCCAGCAGCCCCAGACGGACACTGGGCTATAATTCACCCCTCCACTTT
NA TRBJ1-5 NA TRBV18 CASSPGIGGNQPQHF TGTGCCAGCTCACCGGGCATAGGGGGTAATCAGCCCCAGCATTTT
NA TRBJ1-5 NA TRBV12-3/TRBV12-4 CASSKTGTSAQHF TGTGCCAGCAGCAAAACCGGGACATCGGCCCAGCATTTT
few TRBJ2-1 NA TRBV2 CASSREMNEQFF TGTGCCAGCAGTAGGGAGATGAATGAGCAGTTCTTC
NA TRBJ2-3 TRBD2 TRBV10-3 CAISAGTSPGTQYF TGTGCCATCAGTGCAGGGACTAGCCCAGGTACGCAGTATTTT
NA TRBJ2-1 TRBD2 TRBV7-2 CASGTSGYNEQFF TGTGCCAGCGGGACTAGCGGTTACAATGAGCAGTTCTTC
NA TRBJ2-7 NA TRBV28 CASSLTPSYEQYF TGTGCCAGCAGTTTAACTCCAAGCTACGAGCAGTACTTC
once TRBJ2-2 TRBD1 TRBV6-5 CASISYNRGTGELFF TGTGCCAGCATATCGTATAACAGGGGCACCGGGGAGCTGTTTTTT